This T cell receptor (beta chain) was recorded in a study of Graves' ophthalmopathy and Graves' hyperthyroidism (dated by TCRdb to 2016 to 2019). Background for the entire study: Peripheral blood was collected before any treatment was given, at the time of initial diagnosis. In several hyperthyroidism patients, the T-cell repertoire of thyroid tissue was compared with the T-cell repertoire of blood. To tell Graves' ophthalmopathy apart from Graves' hyperthyroidism, and to predict which patients would progress to ophthalmopathy, the study relied on TCR beta repertoire signatures. To explore V-J signatures that distinguish ophthalmopathy from hyperthyroidism, a discovery set of 100 patients was enrolled, made up of roughly 41 with ophthalmopathy and some 58 with stable hyperthyroidism. In total, 135 blood samples were TCR-sequenced: some 40 ophthalmopathy, approximately 75 hyperthyroidism and some 17 hyperthyroidism-to-ophthalmopathy patients. The independent validation cohort included about 20 hyperthyroidism patients plus 17 patients who later progressed from hyperthyroidism to ophthalmopathy. After sampling, hyperthyroidism patients received methimazole starting at 30 mg daily, and ophthalmopathy patients received high-dose intravenous methylprednisolone. What the authors observed across the whole study: No statistical method was used to set the sample size in advance, and the investigators knew which group each participant was assigned to. Most expanded thyroid clonotypes with a frequency above 0.001 also appeared in blood, which suggests that blood repertoires may reflect the immune response in the thyroid. The 13-signature model separated ophthalmopathy from stable hyperthyroidism with approximately 90% sensitivity and about 81% specificity in cross-validation, and 80%/75% in the test set. In validation, the model predicted ophthalmopathy progression with about 70% sensitivity and approximately 75% specificity; around twelve predicted patients were CT-confirmed with GO in a median of around 6.5 months.

In the germline V gene, CDR1 corresponds to SNHLY and CDR2 to FYNNEI. The germline ends are 15 bases apart after V is trimmed by 5 bases and J by 3 bases. The CDR3 runs 15 amino acids, cysteine and phenylalanine included. Just the 45-base CDR3 DNA is kept, in frame starting at base 1. Concerning this clonotype itself: This clone's antigen is unknown. Base-call qualities are not available, and no considerably larger clone is one nucleotide away.

Patients with ophthalmopathy had moderately to severely active disease, with a Clinical Activity Score of 3 or more, a NOSPECS grade of 4 or more, and a disease duration of less than 3 months. Patients were excluded if they had other autoimmune diseases, uncontrolled infections, pregnancy or lactation. Diagnosis was based on clinical symptoms, serum thyroxine, TRAb, thyroid ultrasound and orbital computed tomography. PBMCs were isolated from about 9 ml of fresh peripheral blood by Ficoll-Paque density gradient centrifugation. Total RNA was extracted using Trizol reagent, and RNA quality was checked on an Agilent 2100 Bioanalyzer. For repertoire sequencing, TCR beta CDR3 regions were amplified from RNA transcripts. The first round of RT-PCR was done with HTBI primers and the Qiagen OneStep RT-PCR kit, and was followed by a second round of multiplex PCR, then size selection and purification. Libraries were sequenced paired-end with 100 bp reads on an Illumina HiSeq2000. The study's processing was this. SOAPnuke was used to process the reads, removing any read that contained adapters or uncalled bases, had a mean Phred below 15, or lacked an exact match to the constant primer or identifier. High-quality paired reads were merged with COPE v1.2.5. Clonotypes were defined as unique nucleotide sequences and were aligned to IMGT TRB V, D and J references using MiTCR v1.1. Analysis was restricted to V-J combinations with a frequency above 0.0001, which covered over 98% of repertoires. For each V-J combination, a TCR clonal expansion and chaos score was defined as the ratio of F50 clonal expansion to chaos observed in the TCRdist matrix. Features were reduced by Welch's t-statistics and random forest to 10 to 15 V-J combinations, which fed a naive Bayes classifier. Thyroid-blood repertoire similarity was quantified with the Morisita-Horn index. The raw public reads went through TCRdb reprocessing: fastp at Q25, MiXCR clone calling, in-frame beta chains kept. Identical CDR3 protein sequences are pooled into one entry, listed with their most common genes and DNA. The V and J calls and clone size come from TCRdb's table, not from the authors' own analysis. For this sample there are hundreds of thousands of distinct CDR3 sequences; roughly 39% appear just once. The ten largest clones capture over 2.5% of the sample.

Material: peripheral blood. The V and J genes are TRBV2 and TRBJ2-3; the D gene lacks a confident call. This receptor was taken from an adult man with Graves' ophthalmopathy. Here is the DNA: TGTGCCAGCAGTAGTGCTAGTTTCCGGACAGATACGCAGTATTTT. It encodes CASSSASFRTDTQYF.